These 32 T cell receptor beta chains were all obtained from the same sample, sequenced in a study of blood T cell repertoires in COVID-19. Some clones are missing from TCRdb's copy, which holds only in-frame ones; the method was immunoSEQ multiplex PCR. The sample has roughly 290,000 clones; 89% are singletons. Sequencing input: peripheral blood. Source of these receptors: a woman aged 60-75 years with acute or convalescent COVID-19.

J is TRBJ2-7 and V is TRBV3-1 (or the pseudogene TRBV3-2); weak D call: TRBD2 (5 bases). CDR3 length equals 14 residues. CDR1 LGHDT and CDR2 YNNKEL come from the germline V gene (reference sequence). V was trimmed by 1 base and J by 6 bases, leaving 13 bases between them. The CDR3 DNA follows: TGTGCCAGCAGCCAAGTTCGAGGGTTGTCCGAGCAGTACTTC. Translation: CASSQVRGLSEQYF.

V gene TRBV19 combines with J gene TRBJ2-1; TRBD2 matches at 9 bases. The CDR3 sequence is 16 residues long. Trimming took 3 bases from V and 2 from J; bases not matched to a gene: 5. Germline CDR1 is LNHDA and CDR2 is SQIVND (reference sequence). The CDR3: CASSIFSGRTYNEQFF. CDR3 sequence (DNA): TGTGCCAGTAGTATCTTCAGCGGGAGGACCTACAATGAGCAGTTCTTC. Based on the CDR3 plus reference TRBV19 and TRBJ2-1, the full variable domain is DGGITQSPKYLFRKEGQNVTLSCEQNLNHDAMYWYRQDPGQGLRLIYYSQIVNDFQKGDIAEGYSVSREKKESFPLTVTSAQKNPTAFYLCASSIFSGRTYNEQFFGPGTRLTVL.

V gene TRBV6-2 or TRBV6-3 combines with J gene TRBJ1-1; possibly TRBD1 for D (6 bases). Trimming stripped 2 bases from V and 4 bases from J, with 14 bases between. The CDR3 extends over 15 amino acids. Germline CDR1 MNHEY, CDR2 SVGEGT. The CDR3 region has the DNA TGTGCCAGCAGTTACCATCAGGGGTTGGTCACTGAAGCTTTCTTT. It codes for CASSYHQGLVTEAFF.

This clone has a handful of counts. V and J are TRBV19 and TRBJ2-2; tentatively, D is TRBD1 (5 bases). V lost 6 bases and J 2 bases, leaving 10 bases between the germline ends. Germline assignment: CDR1 LNHDA and CDR2 SQIVND (reference sequence). This CDR3 comprises 14 residues. The CDR3 DNA reads TGTGCCAGTAGCAGGGAACTTAACACCGGGGAGCTGTTTTTT. Protein product: CASSRELNTGELFF.

The rearrangement joins TRBV24-1 to TRBJ2-3; D is perhaps TRBD1 (6 bases). Germline V gene sequence: CDR1 KGHDR, CDR2 SFDVKD. The CDR3 has 16 residues. The V and J ends lost 1 base and 4 bases respectively, with 14 bases between them. The CDR3 protein is CATSDFTGLVPDTQYF. CDR3 nucleotides: TGTGCCACCAGTGATTTTACAGGGTTGGTCCCAGATACGCAGTATTTT.

This clone was detected only once. This rearrangement joins TRBV27 to TRBJ2-2, with 9 bases that match TRBD1. The CDR3 has 14 residues. With V trimmed by 6 bases and J by 3 bases, 2 bases remained unmatched. Germline values: CDR1 MNHEY, CDR2 SMNVEV (reference sequence). CDR3 loop: CASRWTGDTGELFF. In DNA form, the CDR3 reads TGTGCCAGCAGATGGACAGGGGACACCGGGGAGCTGTTTTTT.

This clone has a handful of counts. The chain is built from TRBV29-1 and TRBJ1-5; weak D call: TRBD1 (5 bases). Looked up from germline, CDR1 is SQVTM and CDR2 is ANQGSEA. This CDR3 has 19 amino acids. V lost 0 bases, J lost 6 bases, and 27 bases lay in between. The CDR3 region has the DNA TGCAGCGTTGAAGATCAGGTCGTTAGATCGGAGGGACTCACTCAGCCCCAGCATTTT. This codes for CSVEDQVVRSEGLTQPQHF. Supplemented by reference TRBV29-1 and TRBJ1-5, the full variable domain reads SAVISQKPSRDICQRGTSLTIQCQVDSQVTMMFWYRQQPGQSLTLIATANQGSEATYESGFVIDKFPISRPNLTFSTLTVSNMSPEDSSIYLCSVEDQVVRSEGLTQPQHFGDGTRLSIL.

The rearrangement uses TRBV28 and TRBJ1-6; D gene ambiguous. V lost 8 bases, J lost 3 bases, and 11 bases lay in between. Germline CDR1 reads MDHEN; CDR2 reads SYDVKM. There are 14 residues in the CDR3. This CDR3 is CASLRPGYNSPLHF. The DNA of the CDR3 is TGTGCCAGCTTACGGCCAGGCTATAATTCACCCCTCCACTTT.

This chain connects TRBV5-5 to TRBJ1-1; 11 nucleotides agree with TRBD1. The CDR3 is 14 residues long. V lost 4 bases to trimming and J lost 5 bases; unmatched junction nucleotides: 4. Germline V gene data show CDR1 as SGHKS and CDR2 as YYEKEE (reference sequence). The DNA for the CDR3 is TGTGCCAGCAGCCCCGGGACAGGGGGAACTGAAGCTTTCTTT. Its translation: CASSPGTGGTEAFF.

The V gene is TRBV21-1, the J gene TRBJ2-1; the table calls TRBD2, which could not be checked here. TRBV21-1 represents a pseudogene. This CDR3 comprises 15 residues. DNA for the CDR3: TGTGCCAGCAGCCTCGATCGGGGGGGCTACAATGAGCAGTTCTTC. As protein: CASSLDRGGYNEQFF.

The chain employs TRBV6-5 and TRBJ2-7; perhaps TRBD1 as D (6 bases). The CDR3 runs to 14 residues. The germline gives CDR1 MNHEY, CDR2 SVGAGI. The V end lost 2 bases, the J end lost 6 bases, and 14 bases lay between the germline ends. The CDR3 region is CASSYRGSGSEQYF. The CDR3 DNA follows: TGTGCCAGCAGTTACAGGGGGTCGGGGAGCGAGCAGTACTTC.

The gene calls are TRBV28 and TRBJ2-1, with D tentatively TRBD1 (6 bases). Between the trimmed V and J ends, which lost 2 bases and 10 bases, there was a span of 12 bases. Germline V gives CDR1 MDHEN, CDR2 SYDVKM. There are 13 residues in the CDR3. Written as DNA, the CDR3 is TGTGCCAGCAGTTTAAGCCAGGGGCGGGAGCAGTTCTTC. Translating it yields CASSLSQGREQFF.

In this sample, this clone turned up once. V usage is TRBV4-1 and J usage is TRBJ2-1; 9 nucleotides agree with TRBD2. CDR3 length: 16 residues. Losses at the gene ends were 0 bases for V and 5 bases for J; bases not matched to a gene: 5. Per germline, CDR1 MGHRA and CDR2 YSYEKL. The CDR3 nucleotides are TGCGCCAGCAGCCAAGAATCAGGCGGGGGGGACAATGAGCAGTTCTTC. Its translation is CASSQESGGGDNEQFF.

The rearrangement joins TRBV10-3 to TRBJ2-5; TRBD2 aligns across 7 bases. Germline V gene sequence: CDR1 ENHRY, CDR2 SYGVKD. There are 13 residues in the CDR3. V lost 6 bases and J lost 4; bases outside the gene matches: 5. DNA for the CDR3: TGTGCCATCAGCGGGGGGACCATAGAGACCCAGTACTTC. Amino acid sequence: CAISGGTIETQYF.

The gene calls are TRBV6-5 and TRBJ2-7; 10 bases align to TRBD1. The J segment lost 1 base and the V segment lost 7 bases, leaving 7 bases of the junction unmatched. The CDR3 consists of 15 residues. Germline CDR1 and CDR2: MNHEY and SVGAGI. CDR3 loop: CASMGPGQGSYEQYF. The DNA for the CDR3 is TGTGCCAGCATGGGGCCGGGACAGGGGTCCTACGAGCAGTACTTC.

The gene calls are TRBV19 and TRBJ2-7; D is possibly TRBD2 (6 bases). The germline V and J ends were trimmed by 5 bases and 3 bases, with 14 bases remaining between them. Germline assignment: CDR1 LNHDA and CDR2 SQIVND (reference sequence). This CDR3 is 14 amino acids long. CDR3 sequence (DNA): TGTGCCAGTAGTTCTAGCCGGAGGGACTACGAGCAGTACTTC. Translating gives CASSSSRRDYEQYF.

V and J are TRBV19 and TRBJ2-3; perhaps TRBD2 as D (7 bases). Germline V gives CDR1 LNHDA, CDR2 SQIVND (reference sequence). CDR3 length: 15 amino acids. V was trimmed by 7 bases and J by 0 bases, leaving 14 bases between them. CDR3 protein: CASTQGTTSTDTQYF. The CDR3 bases are TGTGCCAGTACCCAGGGGACTACTAGCACAGATACGCAGTATTTT.

This chain connects TRBV4-3 to TRBJ1-6, with D possibly TRBD1 on 5 matching bases. The CDR3 has 14 residues. V dropped 1 base and J dropped 7 bases, with 8 bases sitting between them. Germline-derived CDR1 and CDR2 are LGHNA and YSLEER. The CDR3 bases are TGCGCCAGCAGCCAAGCCCCAGGGAATTCACCCCTCCACTTT. Protein product: CASSQAPGNSPLHF.

This clone was recorded once. This rearrangement joins TRBV6-1 to TRBJ2-5; 9 nucleotides align to TRBD2. Germline V gene lookup returns CDR1 MNHNS and CDR2 SASEGT. Losses at the gene ends were 2 bases for V and 4 bases for J; bases not matched to a gene: 8. The CDR3 sequence is 16 residues long. The CDR3 protein is CASSEFIAGDGETQYF. CDR3 DNA: TGTGCCAGCAGTGAATTCATAGCGGGGGACGGAGAGACCCAGTACTTC.

V usage is TRBV7-2 and J usage is TRBJ1-5, with TRBD1 as a possible D gene (5 bases). This CDR3 is built from 16 residues. The V gene lost 5 bases and the J gene lost 6 bases, with 20 bases spanning the gap. CDR1 SGHTA and CDR2 FQGNSA come from the germline V gene. The CDR3 nucleotides are TGTGCCAGCAGCCTCGTCGGCGGGGGAGCTGGTCAGCCCCAGCATTTT. The encoded protein is CASSLVGGGAGQPQHF.

This chain links TRBV5-3 with TRBJ1-4; 11 bases are shared with TRBD1. TRBV5-3 is assigned to the ORF class and has an uncertain function. The CDR3 is 18 amino acids. V lost 4 bases and J lost 0; bases outside the gene matches: 8. The CDR3 sequence is CARSPAGQGDATNEKLFF. The CDR3 nucleotides read TGTGCCAGAAGCCCGGCGGGACAGGGGGATGCAACTAATGAAAAACTGTTTTTT.

The genes are TRBV9 and TRBJ1-2; D is undetermined. Trimming shortened V by 0 bases and J by 7 bases, and 7 bases separated the two germline ends. The length of the CDR3 is 12 residues. The germline gives CDR1 SGDLS, CDR2 YYNGEE. CDR3 DNA sequence: TGTGCCAGCAGCGTAGTCACAGCTGGCTACACCTTC. It specifies CASSVVTAGYTF.

This chain connects TRBV6-2 or TRBV6-3 to TRBJ1-3; D ambiguous. The CDR3 has 15 amino acids. Germline CDR1 MNHEY, CDR2 SVGEGT. V shed 2 bases and J shed 2 bases, with 10 bases lying between them. CDR3: CASSYGQIPGNTIYF. Written as DNA, the CDR3 is TGTGCCAGCAGTTACGGGCAGATCCCTGGAAACACCATATATTTT.

The chain employs TRBV3-1 (or the pseudogene TRBV3-2) and TRBJ2-7; D is undetermined. The CDR3 has 15 amino acids. Germline CDR1 reads LGHDT; CDR2 reads YNNKEL (reference sequence). Trimming stripped 4 bases from V and 2 bases from J, with 15 bases between. The CDR3, as DNA: TGTGCCAGCAGCCCCCGCGATAGCTCGGCCTACGAGCAGTACTTC. This translates into CASSPRDSSAYEQYF.

The chain joins TRBV27 to TRBJ2-7, with D perhaps matching TRBD2 (5 bases). This CDR3 comprises 12 residues. V gave up 5 bases and J gave up 6 bases, with 11 bases separating them. Germline V gives CDR1 MNHEY, CDR2 SMNVEV (reference sequence). The CDR3 protein is CASSPGGLEQYF. CDR3 DNA sequence: TGTGCCAGCAGTCCTGGAGGCCTCGAGCAGTACTTC.

J is TRBJ1-1 and V is TRBV28; D might be TRBD1 (5 bases). CDR1 is MDHEN and CDR2 is SYDVKM in the germline V gene. The germline V and J ends were trimmed by 1 base and 5 bases, with 8 bases remaining between them. The CDR3 extends over 13 amino acids. The CDR3 sequence: CASSLLGLTEAFF. The CDR3 DNA is TGTGCCAGCAGTTTATTGGGACTTACTGAAGCTTTCTTT.

The DNA of the CDR3 is TGTGCCAGCAGTTACCGAGAGACCCAGTACTTC. Translation gives CASSYRETQYF. J is TRBJ2-5 and V is TRBV6-6; D gene ambiguous. Germline values: CDR1 MNHNY, CDR2 SVGAGI (reference sequence). The ends were cut back, 2 bases at V and 4 bases at J, with 2 bases in the middle. The CDR3 has 11 amino acids.

V is TRBV30 and J is TRBJ2-3, with 9 bases matching TRBD1. This CDR3 is 15 amino acids long. V dropped 4 bases and J dropped 1; count of bases not matched to a gene: 6. The germline V gene encodes CDR1 GTSNPN and CDR2 SVGIG (reference sequence). The CDR3 spells CAWTRRTGGTDTQYF. The CDR3 nucleotides read TGTGCCTGGACTAGGAGGACAGGGGGCACAGATACGCAGTATTTT.

This clone has only one observation. The genes are TRBV2 and TRBJ2-7; D remains unclear. V lost 6 bases to trimming and J lost 3 bases, with 6 bases between them. The germline gives CDR1 SNHLY, CDR2 FYNNEI. The length of the CDR3 is 11 residues. CDR3 nucleotides: TGTGCCAGCAGCTACCTCTACGAGCAGTACTTC. Protein product: CASSYLYEQYF.

The chain couples TRBV28 to TRBJ2-6, with 11 bases matching TRBD1. Trimming removed 5 bases from V and 1 base from J; junction bases left unmatched: 4. From germline, CDR1 is MDHEN and CDR2 SYDVKM. The CDR3 spans 17 residues. This CDR3 is CASSPGTGGSGANVLTF. CDR3 bases: TGTGCCAGCAGTCCCGGGACAGGGGGATCTGGGGCCAACGTCCTGACTTTC.

This chain uses TRBV29-1 with TRBJ2-1; D possibly corresponds to TRBD1 (6 bases). The CDR3 runs 16 residues. Trimming took off 0 bases at V and 2 bases at J, with 14 bases between the two ends. Germline CDR1 and CDR2: SQVTM and ANQGSEA. This chain's CDR3 is CSVEDWAGAAYNEQFF. DNA for the CDR3: TGCAGCGTTGAAGATTGGGCAGGGGCCGCCTACAATGAGCAGTTCTTC.

This chain uses TRBV2 with TRBJ2-1, with a tentative D call TRBD2 (5 bases). Germline-derived CDR1 and CDR2 are SNHLY and FYNNEI. The CDR3 is 13 amino acids. Trimming stripped 6 bases from V and 0 bases from J, with 6 bases between. The CDR3 nucleotides read TGTGCCAGCAGAGACTACTCCTACAATGAGCAGTTCTTC. As protein: CASRDYSYNEQFF.